Below, 7 T cell receptor beta chains from the same sample are listed, as sequenced in a study of OX40 agonist ivuxolimab in advanced cancers. TCRdb's table, derived via immunoSEQ multiplex PCR, lists solely in-frame clones and lacks some. Among tens of thousands of clones, more than 80% were seen once, and the ten largest hold less than 8%. The sequenced sample was CD4+ or CD8+ T cells sorted from blood, obtained in a trial of the OX40 agonist ivuxolimab. Every receptor here comes from an adult with an advanced solid tumor such as melanoma, head and neck, liver or kidney cancer.

CDR3 sequence: CASSPSRGEEKLFF. CDR3 coding DNA: TGTGCCAGCTCACCATCGCGGGGTGAGGAAAAACTGTTTTTT. The chain couples TRBV18 to TRBJ1-4, with no clear D. Per germline, CDR1 KGHSH and CDR2 LQKENI. V was clipped by 2 bases and J by 8 bases, with 12 bases between them. This CDR3 comprises 14 residues.

CDR3 nucleotide sequence: TGTGCCAGCAGCGTCGATTGGGGATCCTACGAGCAGTACTTC. Translation gives CASSVDWGSYEQYF. The chain joins TRBV9 to TRBJ2-7; no clear D gene. Trimming stripped 2 bases from V and 1 base from J, with 10 bases between. Germline V gives CDR1 SGDLS, CDR2 YYNGEE. This CDR3 region has 14 residues.

V gene TRBV7-8 combines with J gene TRBJ1-1; D perhaps matches TRBD1 (5 bases). The V end was cut by 1 base, the J end by 5 bases, with 11 bases between. This CDR3 is 14 amino acids long. The germline CDR1 and CDR2 sequences are SGHVS and FQNEAQ. As DNA, the CDR3 is TGTGCCAGCAGCTTAGGGGGACTGACGACTGAAGCTTTCTTT. This encodes CASSLGGLTTEAFF. The full variable domain, rest sourced from reference TRBV7-8 and TRBJ1-1, is GAGVSQSPRYKVAKRGQDVALRCDPISGHVSLFWYQQALGQGPEFLTYFQNEAQLDKSGLPSDRFFAERPEGSVSTLKIQRTQQEDSAVYLCASSLGGLTTEAFFGQGTRLTVV.

V usage is TRBV19 and J usage is TRBJ2-3; weak D call: TRBD1 (6 bases). This CDR3 has 14 residues. CDR1 and CDR2 from the germline V gene are LNHDA and SQIVND (reference sequence). Trimming cost V 9 bases and J 0 bases, with 13 bases left between them. The CDR3 reads CASRTAASTDTQYF. As DNA, the CDR3 is TGTGCCAGCCGGACAGCGGCTAGCACAGATACGCAGTATTTT.

The rearrangement joins TRBV19 to TRBJ2-7, with unresolved D. This CDR3 is built from 11 residues. The V gene's germline CDR1 is LNHDA and CDR2 SQIVND (reference sequence). Between the trimmed V and J ends, which lost 5 bases and 7 bases, there was a span of 9 bases. The DNA for the CDR3 is TGTGCCAGTAGTCCTCCGTTAGAGCAGTACTTC. Translated: CASSPPLEQYF.

This clone was picked up a small number of times. The gene calls are TRBV14 and TRBJ1-1, with no clear D. Trimming took off 6 bases at V and 2 bases at J, with 22 bases between the two ends. In germline, CDR1 is SGHDN, CDR2 FVKESK. This CDR3 spans 17 amino acids. CDR3 nucleotide sequence: TGTGCCAGCAGTCAGAAAATCAGTGGTTCCCTCAACACTGAAGCTTTCTTT. As protein: CASSQKISGSLNTEAFF.

The V gene is TRBV10-1, the J gene TRBJ2-3; D is unresolved. This CDR3 is 13 amino acids long. Trimming removed 5 bases from V and 3 bases from J, with 9 bases in between. Germline V gene sequence: CDR1 WNHNN, CDR2 SYGVQD (reference sequence). The CDR3 reads CASSYILTDTQYF. CDR3 sequence (DNA): TGCGCCAGCAGTTACATTTTGACAGATACGCAGTATTTT.